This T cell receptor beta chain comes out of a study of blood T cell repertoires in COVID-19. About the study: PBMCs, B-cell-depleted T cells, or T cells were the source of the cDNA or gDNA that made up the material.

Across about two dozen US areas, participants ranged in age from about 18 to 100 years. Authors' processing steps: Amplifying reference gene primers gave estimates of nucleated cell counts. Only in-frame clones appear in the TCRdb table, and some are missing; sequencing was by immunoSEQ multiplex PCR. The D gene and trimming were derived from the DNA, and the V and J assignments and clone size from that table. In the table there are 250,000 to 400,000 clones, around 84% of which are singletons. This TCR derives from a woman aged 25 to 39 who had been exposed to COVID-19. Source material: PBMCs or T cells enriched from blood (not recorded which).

The DNA of the CDR3 is TGTGCCAGCAGCCCCGGGGGTTTGTCGAACAATGAGCAGTTCTTC. Protein: CASSPGGLSNNEQFF. This chain connects TRBV11-3 to TRBJ2-1; weak D call: TRBD2 (6 bases). The CDR3 has 15 amino acids. V shed 5 bases and J shed 5 bases, with 16 bases lying between them. CDR1 and CDR2 from the germline V gene are SGHNT and YENEEA.